Below, 15 T cell receptor beta chains from the same sample are listed, as sequenced in a study of metastatic and nonmetastatic thyroid tumors. Treatment of any kind had been given to no patient before thyroid surgery. Using MiXCR, TCRdb re-called clones from the PCR reads. The repertoire holds tens of thousands of clones, with over 15% as singletons. Sequencing was done on a sample of blood. The receptors were gathered from a female donor with papillary thyroid cancer or a benign thyroid nodule (not recorded which). Some clones in this sample may be carry-over from other donors' samples.

In its sample, this clone was seen many times. This chain connects TRBV24-1 to TRBJ2-1, with D maybe TRBD2 (6 bases). Germline loops: CDR1 KGHDR, CDR2 SFDVKD. CDR3 length: 16 residues. The V gene lost 3 bases and the J gene lost 5 bases, with 16 bases spanning the gap. The CDR3 sequence: CATSDEAGARHNEQFF. In DNA form, the CDR3 reads TGTGCCACCAGTGATGAAGCGGGTGCGCGCCACAATGAGCAGTTCTTC.

This clone showed up many times. The V and J genes are TRBV10-3 and TRBJ2-1; the D gene is possibly TRBD1 (6 bases). The CDR3 contains 13 residues. The germline CDR1 and CDR2 sequences are ENHRY and SYGVKD. Trimming took off 3 bases at V and 7 bases at J, with 10 bases between the two ends. The CDR3 sequence is CAISDSGENEQFF. The DNA for the CDR3 is TGTGCCATCAGTGACTCAGGGGAAAATGAGCAGTTCTTC.

The chain is built from TRBV3-1 and TRBJ2-1, with D perhaps TRBD1 (6 bases). With 0 bases removed from V and 8 bases from J, the gap between germline ends came to 17 bases. The CDR3 runs 16 residues. Germline CDR1 is LGHDT and CDR2 is YNNKEL (reference sequence). The CDR3 nucleotides are TGTGCCAGCAGCCAAGAAGGCCAGGGGTTTGGAGATGAGCAGTTCTTC. Amino acids: CASSQEGQGFGDEQFF.

This clone has only a few counts. The V and J genes are TRBV28 and TRBJ1-1, with D possibly matching TRBD1 (6 bases). The CDR3 covers 13 residues. Per germline, CDR1 MDHEN and CDR2 SYDVKM. V shed 5 bases and J shed 11 bases, with 18 bases lying between them. The CDR3: CASSTGTHSDAFF. The CDR3 DNA follows: TGTGCCAGCAGTACCGGGACACATTCGGATGCTTTCTTT.

The rearrangement uses TRBV19 and TRBJ2-7, with 8 bases lining up with TRBD1. V shed 6 bases and J 6 bases; nucleotides not matched to a gene: 10. This CDR3 has 14 amino acids. In germline, CDR1 is LNHDA, CDR2 SQIVND (reference sequence). The CDR3 sequence is CASSFGQGAFEQYF. CDR3 in DNA: TGTGCCAGTAGCTTCGGACAGGGTGCATTCGAGCAGTACTTC.

The chain carries TRBV6-9 and TRBJ1-1; TRBD1 might be the D (6 bases). Trimming cost V 3 bases and J 3 bases, with 8 bases left between them. Germline CDR1 MNHGY, CDR2 SVAAGI. This CDR3 region has 13 residues. The CDR3 DNA sequence: TGTGCCAGCAGTTACCACAGGGACACTGAAGCTTTCTTT. Amino acids: CASSYHRDTEAFF.

This clone was seen many times. The CDR3 region is CASSEGMGFQETQYF. CDR3 nucleotides: TGTGCCAGCAGTGAGGGCATGGGCTTCCAAGAGACCCAGTACTTC. This sequence joins TRBV6-1 and TRBJ2-5, with D uncertain. Between the trimmed V and J ends, which lost 3 bases and 1 base, there was a span of 12 bases. CDR1 MNHNS and CDR2 SASEGT come from the germline V gene. The CDR3 has 15 residues.

This clone was observed at least ten times. This chain uses TRBV27 with TRBJ2-1; TRBD2 matches at 8 bases. Germline CDR1 reads MNHEY; CDR2 reads SMNVEV (reference sequence). The V segment lost 2 bases and the J segment 9 bases; nucleotides outside the gene matches: 3. The CDR3 length is 13 residues. The CDR3 nucleotides read TGTGCCAGCAGTTTAGGACTAGCTTCTGAGCAGTTCTTC. Its protein product is CASSLGLASEQFF.

This clone was counted ten times or more. This chain's CDR3 is CSARYRTPRGLFF. CDR3 DNA: TGCAGTGCTAGATATAGAACCCCAAGAGGGCTGTTTTTT. V is TRBV20-1 and J is TRBJ1-4; D remains ambiguous. CDR1 DFQATT and CDR2 SNEGSKA come from the germline V gene (reference sequence). V was cut by 2 bases and J by 14 bases, with 18 bases left in between. The CDR3 sequence is 13 residues long.

This clone was recorded at least ten times. Given the absence of the conserved phenylalanine or tryptophan at the CDR3 end, a read error is likely. V and J are TRBV5-4 and TRBJ2-7; the D is unclear. From germline, CDR1 is SGHNT and CDR2 YYREEE (reference sequence). This CDR3 comprises 15 residues. The V end lost 4 bases, the J end lost 5 bases, and 19 bases lay between the germline ends. The CDR3 DNA is TGTGCCAGCAGCCCGAATCCATTTCCTGGTGACGAGCAGTACCTC. Translation gives CASSPNPFPGDEQYL.

This clone has more than one count but fewer than ten. At one end, the junction sequence differs from germline, possibly due to a read error. This chain uses TRBV28 with TRBJ2-1; D is uncertain. Germline-derived CDR1 and CDR2 are MDHEN and SYDVKM. This CDR3 is built from 13 residues. The CDR3 nucleotides read TGTGCCAGCACCGCAGGTCCACGCAATGAGAAGTTCTTC. It codes for CASTAGPRNEKFF. Looking up the rest from reference TRBV28 and TRBJ2-1 gives the full variable domain: DVKVTQSSRYLVKRTGEKVFLECVQDMDHENMFWYRQDPGLGLRLIYFSYDVKMKEKGDIPEGYSVSREKKERFSLILESASTNQTSMYLCASTAGPRNEKFFGPGTRLTVL.

The J gene is TRBJ2-7, the V gene TRBV20-1; 8 bases line up with TRBD2. The germline V gene encodes CDR1 DFQATT and CDR2 SNEGSKA (reference sequence). This CDR3 is 15 amino acids long. V was clipped by 4 bases and J by 4 bases; unmatched bases: 12. The CDR3 DNA sequence: TGCAGTGCTATAAGAGGCGGGACTAGGTTTTACGAGCAGTACTTC. This encodes CSAIRGGTRFYEQYF.

This sequence joins TRBV18 and TRBJ1-2; D ambiguous. The CDR3 loop spans 15 amino acids. V dropped 0 bases and J dropped 5 bases, with 13 bases sitting between them. From germline, CDR1 is KGHSH and CDR2 LQKENI. DNA of the CDR3: TGTGCCAGCTCACCACCAAACAACCCGACTTATGGCTACACCTTC. Its translation is CASSPPNNPTYGYTF.

This clone was detected ten times or more. The J gene is TRBJ2-2, the V gene TRBV6-1; no definite D call. Germline V gene sequence: CDR1 MNHNS, CDR2 SASEGT. The V end was cut by 7 bases, the J end by 1 base, with 10 bases between. CDR3 length: 14 residues. The CDR3 here is CASNRQRNTGELFF. The DNA for the CDR3 is TGTGCCAGCAACCGTCAGAGGAACACCGGGGAGCTGTTTTTT.

V is TRBV6-1 and J is TRBJ2-7, with TRBD1 matching over 9 bases. The CDR3 spans 12 residues. V shed 10 bases, J shed 4 bases, and the junction held 5 bases outside the gene matches. Germline V CDR1 and CDR2: MNHNS, SASEGT. The CDR3: CATRTGVYEQYV. CDR3 in DNA: TGTGCCACCCGGACAGGGGTATACGAGCAGTACGTC.